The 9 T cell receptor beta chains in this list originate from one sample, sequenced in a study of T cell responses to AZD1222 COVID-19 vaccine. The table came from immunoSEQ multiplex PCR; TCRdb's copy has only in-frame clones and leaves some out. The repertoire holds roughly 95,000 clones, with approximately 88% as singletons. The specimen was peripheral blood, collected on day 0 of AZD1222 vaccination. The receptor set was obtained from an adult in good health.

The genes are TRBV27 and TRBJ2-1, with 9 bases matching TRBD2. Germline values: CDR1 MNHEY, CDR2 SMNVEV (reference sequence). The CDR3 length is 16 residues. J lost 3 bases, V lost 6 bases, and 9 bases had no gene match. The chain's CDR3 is CASRTYSGSGYNEQFF. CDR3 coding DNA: TGTGCCAGCAGGACCTATAGCGGGAGTGGCTACAATGAGCAGTTCTTC.

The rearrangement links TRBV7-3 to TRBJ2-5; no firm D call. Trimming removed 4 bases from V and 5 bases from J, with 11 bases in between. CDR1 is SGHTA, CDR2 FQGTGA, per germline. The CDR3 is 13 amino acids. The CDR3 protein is CASSSSMGETQYF. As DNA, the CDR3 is TGTGCCAGCAGCTCCTCGATGGGGGAGACCCAGTACTTC.

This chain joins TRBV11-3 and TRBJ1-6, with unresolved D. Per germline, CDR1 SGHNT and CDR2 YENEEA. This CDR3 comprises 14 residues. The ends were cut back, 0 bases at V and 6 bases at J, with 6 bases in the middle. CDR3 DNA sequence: TGTGCCAGCAGCTTAGATGGGCTTAATTCACCCCTCCACTTT. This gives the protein CASSLDGLNSPLHF.

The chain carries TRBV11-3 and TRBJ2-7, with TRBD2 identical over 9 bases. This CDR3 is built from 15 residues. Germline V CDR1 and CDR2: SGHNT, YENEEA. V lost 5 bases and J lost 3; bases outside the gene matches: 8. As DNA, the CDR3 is TGTGCCAGCAGCATTTCTAGCGGGGCGTACTACGAGCAGTACTTC. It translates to CASSISSGAYYEQYF.

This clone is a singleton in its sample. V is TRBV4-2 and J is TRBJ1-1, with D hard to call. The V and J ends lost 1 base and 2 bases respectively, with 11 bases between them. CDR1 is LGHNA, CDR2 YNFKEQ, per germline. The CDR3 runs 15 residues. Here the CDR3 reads CASSQVNEVNTEAFF. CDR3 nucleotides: TGTGCCAGCAGCCAAGTAAATGAGGTTAACACTGAAGCTTTCTTT.

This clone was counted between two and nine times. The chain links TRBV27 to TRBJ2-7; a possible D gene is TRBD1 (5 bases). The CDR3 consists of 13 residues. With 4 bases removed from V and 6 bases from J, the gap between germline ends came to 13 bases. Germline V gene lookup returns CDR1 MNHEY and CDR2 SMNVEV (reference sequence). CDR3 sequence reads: CASSSPQGSEQYF. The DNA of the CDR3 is TGTGCCAGCAGTTCACCTCAGGGATCCGAGCAGTACTTC.

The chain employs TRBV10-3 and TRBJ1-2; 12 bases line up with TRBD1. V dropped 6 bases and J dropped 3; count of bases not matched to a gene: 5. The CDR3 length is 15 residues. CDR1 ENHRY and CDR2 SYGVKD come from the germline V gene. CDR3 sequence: CAIRGDRGPDYGYTF. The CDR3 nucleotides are TGTGCCATCAGAGGGGACAGGGGGCCGGACTATGGCTACACCTTC.

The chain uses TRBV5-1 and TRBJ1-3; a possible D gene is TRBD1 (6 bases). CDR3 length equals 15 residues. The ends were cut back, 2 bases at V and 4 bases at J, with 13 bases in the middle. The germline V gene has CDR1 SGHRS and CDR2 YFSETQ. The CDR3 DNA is TGCGCCAGCAGCTTAGGAGCAGGGGCCGGAAACACCATATATTTT. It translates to CASSLGAGAGNTIYF.

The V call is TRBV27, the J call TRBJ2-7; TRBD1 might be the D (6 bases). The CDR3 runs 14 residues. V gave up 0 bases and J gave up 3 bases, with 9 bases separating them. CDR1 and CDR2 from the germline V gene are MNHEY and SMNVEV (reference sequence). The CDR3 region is CASSLSEDSYEQYF. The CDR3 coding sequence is TGTGCCAGCAGTTTATCCGAGGACAGCTACGAGCAGTACTTC.